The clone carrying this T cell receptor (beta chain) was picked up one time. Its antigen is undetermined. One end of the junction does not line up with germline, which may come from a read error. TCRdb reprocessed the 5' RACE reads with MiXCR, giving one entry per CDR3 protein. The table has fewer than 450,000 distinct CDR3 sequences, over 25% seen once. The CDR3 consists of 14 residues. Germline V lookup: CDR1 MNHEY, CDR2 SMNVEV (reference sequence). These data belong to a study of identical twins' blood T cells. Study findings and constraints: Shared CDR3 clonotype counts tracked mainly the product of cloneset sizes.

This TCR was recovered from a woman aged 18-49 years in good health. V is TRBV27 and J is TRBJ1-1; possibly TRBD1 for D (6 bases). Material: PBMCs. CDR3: CVSRSPSQGTEAFF. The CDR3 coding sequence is TGTGTCAGCAGATCTCCATCGCAGGGGACTGAAGCTTTCTTT.